Sequencing of this T cell receptor beta chain was carried out in a study of radiotherapy plus CTLA-4 blockade in lung cancer. Method: immunoSEQ multiplex PCR; TCRdb's copy keeps in-frame clones and lacks some. The repertoire includes 120,000 or so clones, over 80% of them detected once, and 6.9% sits in the top ten. Trimming removed 3 bases from V and 4 bases from J, with 5 bases in between. This CDR3 has 12 amino acids. The germline V gene encodes CDR1 SGHDT and CDR2 YYEEEE. This specimen consisted of peripheral blood, obtained from a patient treated with radiotherapy plus ipilimumab. This chain connects TRBV5-6 to TRBJ2-1; D remains ambiguous. This receptor was taken from a human donor with non-small cell lung cancer that progressed on radiotherapy plus ipilimumab. The CDR3 DNA reads TGTGCCAGCAGCTCACGGTACAATGAGCAGTTCTTC. Translating it yields CASSSRYNEQFF.